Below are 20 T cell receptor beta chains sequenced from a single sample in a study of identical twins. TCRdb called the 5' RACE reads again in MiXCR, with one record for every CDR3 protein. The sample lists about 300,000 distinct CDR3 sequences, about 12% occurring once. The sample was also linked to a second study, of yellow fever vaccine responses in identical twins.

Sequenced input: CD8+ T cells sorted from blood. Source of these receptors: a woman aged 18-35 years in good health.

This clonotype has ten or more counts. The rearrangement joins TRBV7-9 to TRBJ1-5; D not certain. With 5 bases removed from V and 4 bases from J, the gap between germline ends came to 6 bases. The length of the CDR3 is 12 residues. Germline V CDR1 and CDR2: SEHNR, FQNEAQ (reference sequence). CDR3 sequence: CASSRENQPQHF. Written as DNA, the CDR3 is TGTGCCAGCAGCCGAGAGAATCAGCCCCAGCATTTT.

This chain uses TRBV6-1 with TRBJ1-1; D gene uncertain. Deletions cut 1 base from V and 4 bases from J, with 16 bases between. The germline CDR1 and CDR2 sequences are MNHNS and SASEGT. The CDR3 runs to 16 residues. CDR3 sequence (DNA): TGTGCCAGCAGTGAAGAGGAGGGAGGTCATGGCACTGAAGCTTTCTTT. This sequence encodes CASSEEEGGHGTEAFF.

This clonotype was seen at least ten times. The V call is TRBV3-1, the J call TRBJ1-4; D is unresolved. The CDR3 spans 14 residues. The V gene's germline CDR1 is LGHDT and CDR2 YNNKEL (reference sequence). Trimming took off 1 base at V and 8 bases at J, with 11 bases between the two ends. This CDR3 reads CASSQVGDYEKLFF. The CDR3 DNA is TGTGCCAGCAGCCAAGTTGGGGATTACGAAAAACTGTTTTTT.

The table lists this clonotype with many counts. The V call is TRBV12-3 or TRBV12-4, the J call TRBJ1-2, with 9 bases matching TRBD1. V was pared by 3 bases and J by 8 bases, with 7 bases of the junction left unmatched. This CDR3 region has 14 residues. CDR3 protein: CASSFVVTGGGYTF. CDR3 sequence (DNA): TGTGCCAGCAGTTTTGTGGTGACAGGGGGAGGCTACACCTTC.

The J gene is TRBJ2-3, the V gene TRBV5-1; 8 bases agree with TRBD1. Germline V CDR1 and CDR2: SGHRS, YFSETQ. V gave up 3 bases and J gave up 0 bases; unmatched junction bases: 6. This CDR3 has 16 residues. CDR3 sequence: CASSSGQGTSTDTQYF. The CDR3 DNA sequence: TGCGCCAGCAGCTCAGGACAGGGAACGAGCACAGATACGCAGTATTTT.

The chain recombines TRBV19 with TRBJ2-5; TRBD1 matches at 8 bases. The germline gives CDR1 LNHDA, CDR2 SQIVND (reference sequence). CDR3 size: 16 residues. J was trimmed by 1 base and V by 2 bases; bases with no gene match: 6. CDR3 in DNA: TGTGCCAGTAGTATAAGTGGCAGGGGGCTCCAAGAGACCCAGTACTTC. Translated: CASSISGRGLQETQYF.

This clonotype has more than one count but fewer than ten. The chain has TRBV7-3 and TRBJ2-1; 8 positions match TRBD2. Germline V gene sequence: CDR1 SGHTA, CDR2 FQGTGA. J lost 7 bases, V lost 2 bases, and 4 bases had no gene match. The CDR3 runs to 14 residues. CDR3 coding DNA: TGTGCCAGCAGCTTAGGGGCGGGGGGAAATGAGCAGTTCTTC. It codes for CASSLGAGGNEQFF.

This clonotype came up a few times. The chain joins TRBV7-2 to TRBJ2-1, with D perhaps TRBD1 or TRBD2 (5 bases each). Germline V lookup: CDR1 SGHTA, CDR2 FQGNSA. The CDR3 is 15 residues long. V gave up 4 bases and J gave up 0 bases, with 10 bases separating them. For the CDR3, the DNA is TGTGCCAGCAGCTCCGACGGGGCCTCCTACAATGAGCAGTTCTTC. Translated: CASSSDGASYNEQFF.

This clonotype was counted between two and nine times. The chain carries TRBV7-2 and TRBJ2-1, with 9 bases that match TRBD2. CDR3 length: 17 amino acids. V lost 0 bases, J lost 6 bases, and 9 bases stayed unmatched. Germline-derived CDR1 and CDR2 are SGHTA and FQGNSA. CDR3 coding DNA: TGTGCCAGCAGCTTAGCTTCGGCGGGGGGGCCCCTCAATGAGCAGTTCTTC. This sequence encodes CASSLASAGGPLNEQFF. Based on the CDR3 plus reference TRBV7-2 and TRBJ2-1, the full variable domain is GAGVSQSPSNKVTEKGKDVELRCDPISGHTALYWYRQSLGQGLEFLIYFQGNSAPDKSGLPSDRFSAERTGGSVSTLTIQRTQQEDSAVYLCASSLASAGGPLNEQFFGPGTRLTVL.

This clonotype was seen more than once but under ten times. CDR3 residues: CATSDIGTGGMTDTQYF. CDR3 bases: TGTGCCACCAGTGATATCGGGACAGGGGGCATGACAGATACGCAGTATTTT. This chain connects TRBV24-1 to TRBJ2-3; 12 positions agree with TRBD1. In germline, CDR1 is KGHDR, CDR2 SFDVKD. This CDR3 region has 17 residues. The V segment lost 3 bases and the J segment 3 bases; nucleotides outside the gene matches: 6.

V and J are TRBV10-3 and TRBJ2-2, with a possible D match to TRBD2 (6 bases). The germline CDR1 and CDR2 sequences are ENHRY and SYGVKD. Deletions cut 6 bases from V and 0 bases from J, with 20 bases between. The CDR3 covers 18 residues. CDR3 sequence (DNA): TGTGCCATCAGCGACCCCTTTAGGAGCGGGCCGAACACCGGGGAGCTGTTTTTT. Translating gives CAISDPFRSGPNTGELFF.

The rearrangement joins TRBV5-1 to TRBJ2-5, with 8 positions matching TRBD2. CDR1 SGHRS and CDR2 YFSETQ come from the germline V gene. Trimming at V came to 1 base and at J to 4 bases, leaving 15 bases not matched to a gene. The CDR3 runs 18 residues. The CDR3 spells CASSLPREGWDPGETQYF. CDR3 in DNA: TGCGCCAGCAGCTTGCCTCGGGAGGGGTGGGATCCGGGAGAGACCCAGTACTTC.

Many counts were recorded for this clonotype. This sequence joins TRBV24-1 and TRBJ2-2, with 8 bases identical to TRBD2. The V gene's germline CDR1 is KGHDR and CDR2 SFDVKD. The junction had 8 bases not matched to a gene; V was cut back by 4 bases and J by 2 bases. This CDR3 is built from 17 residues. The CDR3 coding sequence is TGTGCCACCAGTGACCCGCCGACTAGCGCAAACACCGGGGAGCTGTTTTTT. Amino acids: CATSDPPTSANTGELFF.

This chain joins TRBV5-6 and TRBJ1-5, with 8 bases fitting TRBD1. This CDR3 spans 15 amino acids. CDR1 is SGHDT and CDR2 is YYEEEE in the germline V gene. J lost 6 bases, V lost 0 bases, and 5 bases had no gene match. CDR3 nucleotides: TGTGCCAGCAGCTTGGGGACAGGGAGTACTCAGCCCCAGCATTTT. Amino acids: CASSLGTGSTQPQHF.

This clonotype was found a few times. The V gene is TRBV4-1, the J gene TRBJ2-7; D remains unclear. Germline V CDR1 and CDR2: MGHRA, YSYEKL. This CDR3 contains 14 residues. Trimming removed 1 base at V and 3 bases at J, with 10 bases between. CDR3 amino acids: CASSQGADGYEQYF. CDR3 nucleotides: TGCGCCAGCAGCCAAGGGGCAGATGGCTACGAGCAGTACTTC.

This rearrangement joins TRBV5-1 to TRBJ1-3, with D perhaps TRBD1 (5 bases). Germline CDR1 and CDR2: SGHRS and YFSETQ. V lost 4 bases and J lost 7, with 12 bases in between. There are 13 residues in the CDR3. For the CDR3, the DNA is TGCGCCAGCAGCAGGGGAGATGGGAACACCATATATTTT. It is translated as CASSRGDGNTIYF.

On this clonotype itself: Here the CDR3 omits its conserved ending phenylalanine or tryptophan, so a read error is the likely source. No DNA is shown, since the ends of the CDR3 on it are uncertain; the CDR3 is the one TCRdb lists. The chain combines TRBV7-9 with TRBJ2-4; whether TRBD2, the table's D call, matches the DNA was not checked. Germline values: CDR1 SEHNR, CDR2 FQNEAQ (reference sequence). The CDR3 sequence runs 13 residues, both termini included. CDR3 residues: CASSLDHTSGPRI.

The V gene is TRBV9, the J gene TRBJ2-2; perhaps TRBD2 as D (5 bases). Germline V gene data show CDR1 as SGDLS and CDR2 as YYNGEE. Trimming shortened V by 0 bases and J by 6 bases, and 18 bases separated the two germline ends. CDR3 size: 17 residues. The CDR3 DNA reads TGTGCCAGCAGCGTAGAAAGGGAGACCCGGATCCCCGGGGAGCTGTTTTTT. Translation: CASSVERETRIPGELFF.

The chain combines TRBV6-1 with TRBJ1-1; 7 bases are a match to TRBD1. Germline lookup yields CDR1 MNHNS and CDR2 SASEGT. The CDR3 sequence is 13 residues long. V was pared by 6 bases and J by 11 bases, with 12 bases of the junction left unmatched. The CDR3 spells CASSQGGVLRAFF. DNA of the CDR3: TGTGCCAGCAGCCAGGGGGGGGTTCTAAGGGCTTTCTTT.

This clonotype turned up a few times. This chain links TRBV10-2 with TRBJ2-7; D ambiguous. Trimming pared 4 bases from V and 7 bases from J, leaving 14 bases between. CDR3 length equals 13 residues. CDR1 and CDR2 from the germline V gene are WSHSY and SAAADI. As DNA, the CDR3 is TGCGCCAGCAGTGCTTCCGCCCTCTTAGAGCAGTACGTC. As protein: CASSASALLEQYV.